This T cell receptor (beta chain) was found in a study of OX40 agonist ivuxolimab in advanced cancers. Notes on the study in general: Compared with others, partial responders at 0.1-3.0 mg/kg displayed clonal expansion among the lowest.

Collection of blood occurred at baseline, at cycle 4 day 1, and at cycle 7 day 1. Assay: immunoSEQ multiplex PCR; the TCRdb copy retains only in-frame clones and omits some. The top ten hold 11% of the sample, which has tens of thousands of clones, nearly 85% seen once. This clone was seen only a few times. Its antigen is currently unknown. V was shortened by 4 bases and J by 0 bases, with 10 bases between the two germline ends. Germline CDR1 SGHDN, CDR2 FVKESK. CDR3 length equals 15 residues. The clonotype originates from an adult with an advanced solid tumor such as melanoma, head and neck, liver or kidney cancer. V usage is TRBV14 and J usage is TRBJ1-3; D gene uncertain. The starting material was CD4+ or CD8+ T cells sorted from blood, obtained in a trial of the OX40 agonist ivuxolimab. The CDR3 nucleotides are TGTGCCAGCAGCCTCAGCGGACTCTCTGGAAACACCATATATTTT. Translating it yields CASSLSGLSGNTIYF.